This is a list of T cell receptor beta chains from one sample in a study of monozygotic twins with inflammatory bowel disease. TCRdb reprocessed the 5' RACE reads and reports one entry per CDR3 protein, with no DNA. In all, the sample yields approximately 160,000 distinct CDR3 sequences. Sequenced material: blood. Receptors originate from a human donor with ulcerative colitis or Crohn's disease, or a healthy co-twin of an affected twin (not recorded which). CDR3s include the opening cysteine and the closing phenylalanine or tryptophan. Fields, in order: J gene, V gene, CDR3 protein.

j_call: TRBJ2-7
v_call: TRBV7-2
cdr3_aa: CASSFHSGQTSSYEQYF

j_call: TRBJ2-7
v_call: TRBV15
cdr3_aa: CATSRKRRQTTYEQYF

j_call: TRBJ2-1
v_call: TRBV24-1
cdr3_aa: CATSATGRTGGGVNEQFF

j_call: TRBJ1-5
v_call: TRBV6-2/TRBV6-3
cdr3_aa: CASSYIQVRSNQPQHF

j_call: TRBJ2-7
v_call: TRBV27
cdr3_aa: CASSLTRLADEQYF

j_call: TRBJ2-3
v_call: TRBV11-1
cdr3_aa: CASSLTYRTDTQYF

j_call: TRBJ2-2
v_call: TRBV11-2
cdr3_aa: CASSPQGLAAGELFF

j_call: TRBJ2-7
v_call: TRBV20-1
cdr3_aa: CSAKSVTSGHEQYF

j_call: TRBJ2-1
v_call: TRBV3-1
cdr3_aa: CASSQVQLERNEQFF

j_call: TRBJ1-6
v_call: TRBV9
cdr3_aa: CASSGPGQGINTPLHF

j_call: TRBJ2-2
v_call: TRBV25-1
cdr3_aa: CASSEAGGRGELFF

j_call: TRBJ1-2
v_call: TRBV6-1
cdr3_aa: CASSRDPLGYGYTF

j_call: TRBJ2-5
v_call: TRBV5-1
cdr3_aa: CASSFGSGGKETQYF

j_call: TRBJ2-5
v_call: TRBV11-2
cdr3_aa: CASSLSDGGQETQYF

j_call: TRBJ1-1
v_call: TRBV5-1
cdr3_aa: CASSLGPDRNTEAFF

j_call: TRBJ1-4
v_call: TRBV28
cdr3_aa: CASSPRIRTVNEKLFF

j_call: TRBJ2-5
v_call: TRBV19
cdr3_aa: CASRSGGVQETQYF

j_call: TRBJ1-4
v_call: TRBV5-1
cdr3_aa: CASSLGAGTGEEKLFF

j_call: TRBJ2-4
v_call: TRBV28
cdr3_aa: CASTPAGRNIQYF

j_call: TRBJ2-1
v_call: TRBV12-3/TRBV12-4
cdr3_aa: CASSLVAGQGYNEQFF

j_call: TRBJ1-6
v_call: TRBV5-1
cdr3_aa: CASSSRQGAASPLHF

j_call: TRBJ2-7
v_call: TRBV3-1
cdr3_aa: CASSPGTGYRSYEQYF

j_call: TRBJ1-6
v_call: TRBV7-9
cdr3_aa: CASSGQGDSPLHF

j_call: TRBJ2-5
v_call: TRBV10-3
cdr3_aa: CAISDSSQETQYF

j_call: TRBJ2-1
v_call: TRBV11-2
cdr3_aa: CASSSGLGFYNEQFF

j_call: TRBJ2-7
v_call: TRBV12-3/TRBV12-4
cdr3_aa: CASSLAGFKGEQYF

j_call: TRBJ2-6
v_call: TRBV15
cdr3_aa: CATRGPSGANVLTF

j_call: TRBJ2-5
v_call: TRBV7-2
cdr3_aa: CASSPNWGGETQYF

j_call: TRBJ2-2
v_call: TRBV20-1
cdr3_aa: CSASRVVAGELFF

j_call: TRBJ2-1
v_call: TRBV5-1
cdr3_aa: CASSWGQGNEQFF

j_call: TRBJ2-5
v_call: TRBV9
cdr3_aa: CASSVVAGVTETQYF

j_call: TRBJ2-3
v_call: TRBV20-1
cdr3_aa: CSALAGPGDTQYF

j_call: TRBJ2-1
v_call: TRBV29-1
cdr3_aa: CSVGSAVGEQFF

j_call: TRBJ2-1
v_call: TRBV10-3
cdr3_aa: CAIRGGLGRINEQFF

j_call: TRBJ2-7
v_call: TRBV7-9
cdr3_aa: CASSFRDRAYEQYF

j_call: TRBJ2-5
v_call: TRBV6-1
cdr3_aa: CASSRKSGSETQYF

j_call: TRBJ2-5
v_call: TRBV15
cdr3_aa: CATSRPTGNDETQYF